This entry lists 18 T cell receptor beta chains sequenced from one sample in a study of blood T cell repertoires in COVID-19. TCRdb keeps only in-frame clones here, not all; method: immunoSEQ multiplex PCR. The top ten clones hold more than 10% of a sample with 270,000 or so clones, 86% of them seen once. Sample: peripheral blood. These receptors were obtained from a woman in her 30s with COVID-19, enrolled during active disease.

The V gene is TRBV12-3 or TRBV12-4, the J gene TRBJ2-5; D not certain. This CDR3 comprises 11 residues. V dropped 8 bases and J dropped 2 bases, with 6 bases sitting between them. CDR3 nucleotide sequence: TGTGCCAGCCTGAGGCAAGAGACCCAGTACTTC. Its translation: CASLRQETQYF.

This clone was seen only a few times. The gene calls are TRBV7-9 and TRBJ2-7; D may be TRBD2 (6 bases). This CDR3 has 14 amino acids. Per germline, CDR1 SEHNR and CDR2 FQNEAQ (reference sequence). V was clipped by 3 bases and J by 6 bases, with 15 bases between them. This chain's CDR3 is CASSFSEGRGEQYF. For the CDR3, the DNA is TGTGCCAGCAGCTTCTCGGAGGGGAGAGGCGAGCAGTACTTC.

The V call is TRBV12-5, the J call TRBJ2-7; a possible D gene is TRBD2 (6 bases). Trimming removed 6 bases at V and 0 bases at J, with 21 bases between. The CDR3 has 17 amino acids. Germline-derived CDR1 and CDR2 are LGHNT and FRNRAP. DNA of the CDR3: TGTGCTAGTGGGTGGGGACTCGGGAAGCCGAGCTCCTACGAGCAGTACTTC. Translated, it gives CASGWGLGKPSSYEQYF.

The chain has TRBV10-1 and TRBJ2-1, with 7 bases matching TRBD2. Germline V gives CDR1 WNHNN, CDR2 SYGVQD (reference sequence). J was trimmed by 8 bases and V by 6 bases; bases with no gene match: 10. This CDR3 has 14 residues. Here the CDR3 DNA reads TGCGCCAGCAGGCCTTCGGGGGGTGGGCATGAGCAGTTCTTC. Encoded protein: CASRPSGGGHEQFF.

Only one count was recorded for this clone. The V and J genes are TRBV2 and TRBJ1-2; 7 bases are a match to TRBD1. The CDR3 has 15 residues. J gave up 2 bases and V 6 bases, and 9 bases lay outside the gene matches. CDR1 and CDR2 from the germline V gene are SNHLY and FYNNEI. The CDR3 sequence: CASSGTAQKNYGYTF. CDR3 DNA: TGTGCCAGCAGCGGGACAGCCCAGAAAAACTATGGCTACACCTTC.

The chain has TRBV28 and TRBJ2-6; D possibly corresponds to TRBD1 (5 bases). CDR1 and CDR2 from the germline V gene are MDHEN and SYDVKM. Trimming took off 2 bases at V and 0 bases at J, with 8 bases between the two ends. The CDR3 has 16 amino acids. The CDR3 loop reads CASSLPGHSGANVLTF. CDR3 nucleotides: TGTGCCAGCAGTTTACCAGGGCACTCTGGGGCCAACGTCCTGACTTTC. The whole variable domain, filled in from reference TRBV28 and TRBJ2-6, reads DVKVTQSSRYLVKRTGEKVFLECVQDMDHENMFWYRQDPGLGLRLIYFSYDVKMKEKGDIPEGYSVSREKKERFSLILESASTNQTSMYLCASSLPGHSGANVLTFGAGSRLTVL.

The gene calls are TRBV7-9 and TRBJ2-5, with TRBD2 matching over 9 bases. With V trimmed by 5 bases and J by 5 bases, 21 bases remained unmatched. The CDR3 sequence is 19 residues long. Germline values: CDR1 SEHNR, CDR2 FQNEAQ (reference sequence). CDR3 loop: CASSTPIKSGGPRGETQYF. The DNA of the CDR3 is TGTGCCAGCAGCACCCCCATAAAGAGCGGGGGGCCCCGAGGGGAGACCCAGTACTTC.

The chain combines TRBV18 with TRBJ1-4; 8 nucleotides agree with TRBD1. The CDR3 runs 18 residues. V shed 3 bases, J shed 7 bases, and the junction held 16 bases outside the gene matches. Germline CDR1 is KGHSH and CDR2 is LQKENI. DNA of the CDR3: TGTGCCAGCTCACCTCTCGGGCAGGGGGCGATCTTTGCTGAAAAACTGTTTTTT. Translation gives CASSPLGQGAIFAEKLFF.

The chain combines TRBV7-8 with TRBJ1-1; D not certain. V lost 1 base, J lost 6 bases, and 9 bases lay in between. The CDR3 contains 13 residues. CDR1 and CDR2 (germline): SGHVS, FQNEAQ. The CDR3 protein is CASSLELRPEAFF. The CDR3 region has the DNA TGTGCCAGCAGCTTAGAGCTTCGTCCTGAAGCTTTCTTT.

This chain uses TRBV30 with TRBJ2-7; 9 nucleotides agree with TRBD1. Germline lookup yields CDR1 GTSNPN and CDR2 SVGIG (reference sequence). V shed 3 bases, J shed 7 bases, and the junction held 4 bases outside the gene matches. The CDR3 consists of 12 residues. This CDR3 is CAWRAGTGEQYF. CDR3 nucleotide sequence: TGTGCCTGGAGGGCCGGGACAGGGGAGCAGTACTTC.

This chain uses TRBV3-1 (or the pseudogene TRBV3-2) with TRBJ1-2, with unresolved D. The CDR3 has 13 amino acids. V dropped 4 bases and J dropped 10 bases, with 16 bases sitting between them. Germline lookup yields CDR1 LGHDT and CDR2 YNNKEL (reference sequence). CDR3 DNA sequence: TGTGCCAGCAGCCCATATAACCCGAGGCTCTACACCTTC. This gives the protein CASSPYNPRLYTF.

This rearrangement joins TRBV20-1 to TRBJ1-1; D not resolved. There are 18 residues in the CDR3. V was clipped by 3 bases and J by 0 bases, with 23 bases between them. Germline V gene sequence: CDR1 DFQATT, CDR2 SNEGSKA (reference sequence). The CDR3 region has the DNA TGCAGTGCTAGTGAAGGAGCGGTGTACGGTCCAATGAACACTGAAGCTTTCTTT. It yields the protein CSASEGAVYGPMNTEAFF.

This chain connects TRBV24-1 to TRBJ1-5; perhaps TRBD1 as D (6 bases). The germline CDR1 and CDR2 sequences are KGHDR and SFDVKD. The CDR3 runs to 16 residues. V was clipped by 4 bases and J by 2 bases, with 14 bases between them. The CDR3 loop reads CATSDPRAGGNQPQHF. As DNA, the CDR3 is TGTGCCACCAGTGACCCCCGTGCAGGGGGCAATCAGCCCCAGCATTTT.

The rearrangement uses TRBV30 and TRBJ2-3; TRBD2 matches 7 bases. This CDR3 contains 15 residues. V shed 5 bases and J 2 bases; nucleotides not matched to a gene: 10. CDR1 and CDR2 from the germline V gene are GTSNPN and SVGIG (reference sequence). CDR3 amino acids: CAWGGLAVSTDTQYF. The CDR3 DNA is TGTGCCTGGGGAGGGCTAGCGGTATCCACAGATACGCAGTATTTT.

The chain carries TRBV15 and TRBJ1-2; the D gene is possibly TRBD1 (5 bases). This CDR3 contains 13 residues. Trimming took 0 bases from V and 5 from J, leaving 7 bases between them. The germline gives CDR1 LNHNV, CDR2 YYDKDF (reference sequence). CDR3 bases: TGTGCCACCAGCAGAGATCGGGGGTATGGCTACACCTTC. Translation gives CATSRDRGYGYTF.

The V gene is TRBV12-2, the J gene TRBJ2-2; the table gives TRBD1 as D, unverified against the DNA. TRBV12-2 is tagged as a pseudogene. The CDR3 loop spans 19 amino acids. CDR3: CASRFAKKGQGSGAGELFF. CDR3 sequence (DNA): TGTGCAAGTCGCTTCGCCAAAAAAGGACAGGGGAGTGGGGCCGGGGAGCTGTTTTTT.

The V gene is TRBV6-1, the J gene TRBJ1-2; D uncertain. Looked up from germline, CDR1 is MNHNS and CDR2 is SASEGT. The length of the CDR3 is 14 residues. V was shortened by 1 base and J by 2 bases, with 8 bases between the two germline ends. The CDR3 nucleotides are TGTGCCAGCAGTGAAGTGGTGCGGAACTATGGCTACACCTTC. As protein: CASSEVVRNYGYTF.

The CDR3 is CATSRSRSNEKLFF. The CDR3 coding sequence is TGTGCCACCAGCCGCTCTAGGAGTAATGAAAAACTGTTTTTT. This chain uses TRBV15 with TRBJ1-4; D not certain. Germline lookup yields CDR1 LNHNV and CDR2 YYDKDF (reference sequence). The V and J ends lost 5 bases and 4 bases respectively, with 11 bases between them. This CDR3 region has 14 residues.